This TCR beta chain was identified in a study of T cells in tuberculosis. Study summary: Sequenced TCRs come from CD1B-GMM tetramer-binding T cells. This South African cohort compared adolescents with or without latent tuberculosis against adults with active tuberculosis. Findings of the study overall: Active tuberculosis alpha repertoires lay closer to GMM-specific TCRs than controls'. GEM motif frequencies gave around 67% accuracy; the GMM repertoire gave 85% to 90%.

Produced via immunoSEQ multiplex PCR; TCRdb's table is partial and in-frame only. The data contain some 30,000 clones, about 90% of them singletons. The CDR3 consists of 17 residues. CDR1 and CDR2 (germline): KGHSH, LQKENI. Trimming cost V 5 bases and J 3 bases; bases outside gene matches: 12. This clone showed up just once. Antigen unknown. The V and J genes are TRBV18 and TRBJ1-5, with 8 positions matching TRBD1. Material for sequencing was PBMCs. This clonotype originated in a donor between 10 and 29 years old with latent tuberculosis or without tuberculosis infection. Some clones in this sample may be carry-over from other donors' samples. CDR3 coding DNA: TGTGCCAGCTCAGGACAGGGCCCGCCGGCCAACAATCAGCCCCAGCATTTT. Encoded protein: CASSGQGPPANNQPQHF.